The entry that follows covers one T cell receptor (beta chain) sequence. The CDR3 loop spans 14 amino acids. The V gene's germline CDR1 is ENHRY and CDR2 SYGVKD. The V gene end was trimmed by 4 bases and the J gene end by 4 bases; junction bases not matched to a gene: 2. The data derive from a study of blood T cell repertoires in COVID-19. This table comes from immunoSEQ multiplex PCR, and its TCRdb copy is limited to in-frame clones, with some not included. The sample has 150,000 or so clones, 70% to 90% seen once; the top ten hold 0.63%. The TCR comes from a man aged 60 to 69 with COVID-19, enrolled during active disease. Specimen: peripheral blood. V and J are TRBV10-3 and TRBJ1-1; the match to TRBD1 covers 11 bases. The CDR3 is CAISGGTGGTEAFF. The CDR3 bases are TGTGCCATCAGTGGAGGGACAGGGGGCACTGAAGCTTTCTTT.